This T cell receptor beta chain appears in the sequencing data of a study of vaccination and CD4 T cells after COVID-19. Study-wide context: Two doses of either BNT162b2 or mRNA-1273 vaccine were given to participants.

This clonotype is categorized as medium-sized. The antigen is undetermined. Germline CDR1 is DFQATT and CDR2 is SNEGSKA (reference sequence). V gave up 3 bases and J gave up 6 bases, with 12 bases separating them. CDR3 size: 13 residues. Sequence data for DNA of cultured CD4+ T cells were generated by the Oncomine TCR Beta short-read assay. TCRdb processed the PCR reads anew with MiXCR; each CDR3 protein has one entry. In the table there are some 14,000 distinct CDR3 sequences, approximately 60% of which are singletons. The sample's treatment: roughly ten-day PBMC culture with coronavirus spike peptide pools or control peptides (ViraFEST assay).

This TCR was sampled from a human donor who had recovered from COVID-19. Sequenced: CD4+ T cells from blood, cultured in vitro. The V and J genes are TRBV20-1 and TRBJ1-5; D unresolved. This CDR3 reads CSASEFRGQPQHF. The CDR3 bases are TGCAGTGCTAGCGAGTTTCGTGGTCAGCCCCAGCATTTT.